The T cell receptor (beta chain) under discussion was sequenced for a study of T cells in Graves' hyperthyroidism and ophthalmopathy. The CDR3 consists of 14 residues. V was pared by 0 bases and J by 5 bases, with 4 bases of the junction left unmatched. From germline, CDR1 is SGDLS and CDR2 YYNGEE. RNA transcripts were the template for amplifying TCR beta CDR3 regions. TCR CDR3 regions were first amplified by RT-PCR with HTBI primers. From the multiplex PCR reads, TCRdb called clonotypes with MiXCR, one entry per CDR3 protein. The data contain about 840,000 distinct CDR3 sequences, 38% of them singletons. This clonotype occurred many times. Patients between 18 and 65 years old had hyperthyroidism, newly diagnosed and lasting under 2 months.

The TCR was taken from a young man with Graves' hyperthyroidism. The gene calls are TRBV9 and TRBJ2-5, with 7 bases that match TRBD2. The specimen was blood. CDR3 DNA: TGTGCCAGCAGCGTAGGAGCGGGAAGGGAGACCCAGTACTTC. Residues: CASSVGAGRETQYF.